One and the same sample provided the 2 T cell receptor beta chains below, sequenced in a study of control samples from healthy donors and cancer patients. Profiled with immunoSEQ multiplex PCR; TCRdb holds only in-frame clones, not every one. This sample carries about 120,000 clones, 89% of them seen once, and the ten largest clones take about two fifths. The sequencing input was blood. These receptors were collected from a man aged 50 to 60 in good health.

The chain links TRBV6-5 to TRBJ2-7; D tentatively reads TRBD1 or TRBD2 (5 bases each). The germline V gene has CDR1 MNHEY and CDR2 SVGAGI. V lost 7 bases to trimming and J lost 0 bases, with 10 bases between them. The CDR3 sequence is 13 residues long. CDR3 nucleotide sequence: TGTGCCAGCACGAGGGACGGCTCCTACGAGCAGTACTTC. Residues: CASTRDGSYEQYF.

V is TRBV6-4 and J is TRBJ1-6; a weak D match, TRBD1 (5 bases). From germline, CDR1 is MRHNA and CDR2 SNTAGT. CDR3 length equals 15 residues. Deletions cut 6 bases from V and 4 bases from J, with 13 bases between. In nucleotides, the CDR3 is TGTGCCAGCAGCGTGACAGACGGATATAATTCACCCCTCCACTTT. Encoded protein: CASSVTDGYNSPLHF.